The clone carrying this T cell receptor (beta chain) was seen at least ten times. Its antigen is as yet unknown. The record originates from a study of T cells in Graves' hyperthyroidism and ophthalmopathy. Used for diagnoses were clinical symptoms, serum thyroxine and TRAb, thyroid ultrasound and orbital computed tomography. Regions amplified from RNA transcripts were the TCR beta CDR3 regions. HTBI primers were used for first-round RT-PCR of the TCR CDR3. One entry per CDR3 protein results from TCRdb running MiXCR on the multiplex PCR reads. The sample lists over 700,000 distinct CDR3 sequences; over 35% were seen once. Findings and limits, study-wide: Most thyroid clonotypes that were expanded above 0.001 also turned up in blood. The model foresaw ophthalmopathy a median roughly 6 months prior to onset. Ophthalmopathy and stable hyperthyroidism were separated by a 13 V-J model.

The sample consisted of blood. The clonotype originates from a man younger than 35 with Graves' hyperthyroidism.

The CDR3 here is CSVGGRSRNTGELFF. CDR3 bases: TGCAGCGTTGGGGGCCGCTCTAGGAACACCGGGGAGCTGTTTTTT. The rearrangement links TRBV29-1 to TRBJ2-2; D might be TRBD1 (5 bases). V dropped 4 bases and J dropped 1 base, with 13 bases sitting between them. Germline V gene sequence: CDR1 SQVTM, CDR2 ANQGSEA. The CDR3 sequence is 15 residues long.